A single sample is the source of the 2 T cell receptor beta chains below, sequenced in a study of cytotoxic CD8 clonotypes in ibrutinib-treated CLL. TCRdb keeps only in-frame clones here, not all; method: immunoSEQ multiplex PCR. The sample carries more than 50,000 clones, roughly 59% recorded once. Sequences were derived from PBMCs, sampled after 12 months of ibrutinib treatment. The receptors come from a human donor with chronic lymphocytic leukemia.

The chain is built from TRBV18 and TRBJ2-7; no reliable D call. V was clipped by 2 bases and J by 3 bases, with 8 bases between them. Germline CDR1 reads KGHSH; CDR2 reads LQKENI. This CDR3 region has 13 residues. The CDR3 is CASSPLNDYEQYF. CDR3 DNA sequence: TGTGCCAGCTCACCATTGAACGACTACGAGCAGTACTTC. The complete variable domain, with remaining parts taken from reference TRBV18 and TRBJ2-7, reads NAGVMQNPRHLVRRRGQEARLRCSPMKGHSHVYWYRQLPEEGLKFMVYLQKENIIDESGMPKERFSAEFPKEGPSILRIQQVVRGDSAAYFCASSPLNDYEQYFGPGTRLTVT.

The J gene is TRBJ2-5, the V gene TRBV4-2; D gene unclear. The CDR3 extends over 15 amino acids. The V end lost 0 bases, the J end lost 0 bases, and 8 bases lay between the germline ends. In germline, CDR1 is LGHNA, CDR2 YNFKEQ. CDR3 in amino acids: CASSQEHLYQETQYF. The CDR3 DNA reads TGTGCCAGCAGCCAAGAACACCTGTACCAAGAGACCCAGTACTTC.